A single sample gave rise to the 9 T cell receptor beta chains below, sequenced in a study of T cells in Graves' hyperthyroidism and ophthalmopathy. Regions amplified from RNA transcripts were the TCR beta CDR3 regions. Initially, a first-round RT-PCR of the TCR CDR3 employed the HTBI primer set. TCRdb processed the multiplex PCR reads anew with MiXCR; each CDR3 protein has one entry. Counted here are around 200,000 distinct CDR3 sequences, about 18% occurring once; the ten biggest clones make up about two fifths. The sample was blood. These receptors all stem from a man in his forties with Graves' hyperthyroidism.

This clonotype was seen a few times. The chain links TRBV7-9 to TRBJ1-3, with TRBD1 matching 11 bases. The CDR3 runs 16 residues. Losses at the gene ends were 4 bases for V and 1 base for J; bases not matched to a gene: 3. Germline V gene lookup returns CDR1 SEHNR and CDR2 FQNEAQ (reference sequence). CDR3 sequence (DNA): TGTGCCAGCAGCTCCCGGGACAGGGGGTCTGGAAACACCATATATTTT. It specifies CASSSRDRGSGNTIYF.

This clonotype was seen ten or more times. The V call is TRBV2, the J call TRBJ2-5; D may be TRBD2 (6 bases). The CDR3 spans 13 residues. Per germline, CDR1 SNHLY and CDR2 FYNNEI. V lost 8 bases to trimming and J lost 1 base, with 11 bases between them. The CDR3 is CASGWRAQETQYF. CDR3 nucleotides: TGTGCCAGCGGTTGGAGGGCCCAAGAGACCCAGTACTTC.

This clonotype was picked up many times. The chain links TRBV28 to TRBJ1-1; 7 bases fit TRBD1. CDR1 is MDHEN, CDR2 SYDVKM, per germline. Trimming at V came to 5 bases and at J to 4 bases, leaving 13 bases not matched to a gene. The CDR3 consists of 16 residues. The CDR3 protein is CASSPGGGGGGTEAFF. CDR3 nucleotides: TGTGCCAGCAGTCCAGGGGGTGGTGGAGGGGGCACTGAAGCTTTCTTT. The whole variable domain, filled in from reference TRBV28 and TRBJ1-1, reads DVKVTQSSRYLVKRTGEKVFLECVQDMDHENMFWYRQDPGLGLRLIYFSYDVKMKEKGDIPEGYSVSREKKERFSLILESASTNQTSMYLCASSPGGGGGGTEAFFGQGTRLTVV.

This clonotype came up a few times. V and J are TRBV25-1 and TRBJ1-1, with TRBD1 matching over 11 bases. The J segment lost 4 bases and the V segment lost 6 bases, leaving 4 bases of the junction unmatched. Looked up from germline, CDR1 is MGHDK and CDR2 is SYGVNS. This CDR3 contains 14 residues. The CDR3 here is CASSWTGGLTEAFF. Here the CDR3 DNA reads TGTGCCAGCAGCTGGACAGGGGGCCTCACTGAAGCTTTCTTT.

This clonotype was detected ten times or more. This chain connects TRBV6-5 to TRBJ2-1, with TRBD2 as a possible D gene (7 bases). The CDR3 consists of 14 residues. Germline V lookup: CDR1 MNHEY, CDR2 SVGAGI. Trimming stripped 0 bases from V and 9 bases from J, with 12 bases between. The CDR3 here is CASSYSGGGVEQFF. The CDR3 DNA is TGTGCCAGCAGTTACTCTGGGGGGGGCGTTGAGCAGTTCTTC.

This clonotype appeared many times. The gene calls are TRBV2 and TRBJ2-7, with 7 bases aligning to TRBD1. The germline V gene has CDR1 SNHLY and CDR2 FYNNEI. This CDR3 has 12 residues. With V trimmed by 6 bases and J by 6 bases, 5 bases remained unmatched. The CDR3 spells CASSGTALEQYF. In DNA, the CDR3 is TGTGCCAGCAGCGGGACAGCCCTCGAGCAGTACTTC.

This clonotype was seen more than once but under ten times. The chain combines TRBV13 with TRBJ2-3; 9 bases align to TRBD1. The CDR3 is made up of 16 amino acids. The germline V gene encodes CDR1 PRHDT and CDR2 FYEKMQ (reference sequence). Trimming at V came to 0 bases and at J to 6 bases, leaving 7 bases not matched to a gene. The CDR3 loop is CASSLGGGQGTDTQYF. CDR3 sequence (DNA): TGTGCCAGCAGCTTAGGCGGGGGACAGGGTACGGATACGCAGTATTTT.

V usage is TRBV9 and J usage is TRBJ1-6; D is uncertain. The CDR3 is 12 residues long. The V end was cut by 4 bases, the J end by 8 bases, with 7 bases between. Germline lookup yields CDR1 SGDLS and CDR2 YYNGEE. CDR3 in amino acids: CASSTTHSPLHF. CDR3 in DNA: TGTGCCAGCAGCACAACCCATTCACCCCTCCACTTT.

The chain joins TRBV4-2 to TRBJ1-2; possibly TRBD1 for D (5 bases). Germline CDR1 and CDR2: LGHNA and YNFKEQ. V was pared by 3 bases and J by 4 bases, with 9 bases between. The CDR3 has 13 residues. Here the CDR3 reads CASSQGEIYGYTF. DNA of the CDR3: TGTGCCAGCAGCCAGGGGGAGATCTATGGCTACACCTTC.